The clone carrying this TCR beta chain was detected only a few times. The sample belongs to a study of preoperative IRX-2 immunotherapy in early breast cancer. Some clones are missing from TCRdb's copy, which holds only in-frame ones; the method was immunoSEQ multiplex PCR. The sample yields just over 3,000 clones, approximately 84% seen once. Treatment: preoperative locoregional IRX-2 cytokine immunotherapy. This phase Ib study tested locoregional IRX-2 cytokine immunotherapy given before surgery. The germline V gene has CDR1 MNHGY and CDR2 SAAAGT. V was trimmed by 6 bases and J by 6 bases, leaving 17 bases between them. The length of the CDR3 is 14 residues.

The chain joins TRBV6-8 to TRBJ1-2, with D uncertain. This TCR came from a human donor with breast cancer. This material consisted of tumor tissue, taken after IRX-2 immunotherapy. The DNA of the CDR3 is TGTGCCAGCAGCCACTCAGTCGCCTCGGATGGCTACACCTTC. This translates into CASSHSVASDGYTF.